The next 22 T cell receptor beta chains were all read from a single sample in a study of blood T cell repertoires in COVID-19. TCRdb's table, derived via immunoSEQ multiplex PCR, lists solely in-frame clones and lacks some. The table has about 250,000 clones, 75% to 90% seen once; the top ten hold over 2%. The sequenced sample was PBMCs or T cells enriched from blood (not recorded which). These receptors came from a woman between 18 and 30 years old who had recovered from COVID-19.

The chain joins TRBV2 to TRBJ2-2; tentative D call: TRBD2 (7 bases). Germline assignment: CDR1 SNHLY and CDR2 FYNNEI. The V end was cut by 2 bases, the J end by 5 bases, with 12 bases between. The CDR3 runs to 15 residues. CDR3 sequence: CASSETRGQTGELFF. The CDR3 DNA is TGTGCCAGCAGTGAAACGCGGGGGCAAACCGGGGAGCTGTTTTTT.

The J gene is TRBJ1-3, the V gene TRBV7-9; D is perhaps TRBD1 (6 bases). CDR3 length: 15 amino acids. Germline CDR1 and CDR2: SEHNR and FQNEAQ (reference sequence). Trimming took off 1 base at V and 5 bases at J, with 12 bases between the two ends. For the CDR3, the DNA is TGTGCCAGCAGCTTAGGGCAGGGGACGAGAAACACCATATATTTT. Encoded protein: CASSLGQGTRNTIYF.

This rearrangement joins TRBV28 to TRBJ2-7, with 7 bases matching TRBD1. With V trimmed by 5 bases and J by 3 bases, 4 bases remained unmatched. The CDR3 has 13 residues. Germline CDR1 MDHEN, CDR2 SYDVKM. This CDR3 reads CASSLTGSYEQYF. The CDR3 DNA follows: TGTGCCAGCAGTCTGACAGGGAGCTACGAGCAGTACTTC.

This chain's CDR3 is CASSEIAATNEKLFF. CDR3 in DNA: TGTGCCAGCAGTGAGATAGCTGCAACTAATGAAAAACTGTTTTTT. V gene TRBV2 combines with J gene TRBJ1-4, with D hard to call. The CDR3 loop spans 15 amino acids. The V and J ends lost 3 bases and 0 bases respectively, with 8 bases between them. CDR1 and CDR2 (germline): SNHLY, FYNNEI. The full variable domain, with the rest looked up from reference TRBV2 and TRBJ1-4, is EPEVTQTPSHQVTQMGQEVILRCVPISNHLYFYWYRQILGQKVEFLVSFYNNEISEKSEIFDDQFSVERPDGSNFTLKIRSTKLEDSAMYFCASSEIAATNEKLFFGSGTQLSVL.

This clone was detected only once. DNA of the CDR3: TGTGCCAGCAGTTTAGGGGGGCTAAATGAGCAGTTCTTC. Its protein is CASSLGGLNEQFF. The chain couples TRBV12-3 or TRBV12-4 to TRBJ2-1; a weak D match, TRBD1 (6 bases). This CDR3 spans 13 amino acids. The V and J ends lost 1 base and 7 bases respectively, with 8 bases between them.

This clone has just a few counts. V usage is TRBV5-1 and J usage is TRBJ1-1, with 7 bases matching TRBD1. Germline-derived CDR1 and CDR2 are SGHRS and YFSETQ. J was trimmed by 0 bases and V by 3 bases; bases with no gene match: 5. CDR3 length equals 15 residues. CDR3 in amino acids: CASSSVQGLNTEAFF. DNA of the CDR3: TGCGCCAGCAGCTCCGTACAGGGGCTGAACACTGAAGCTTTCTTT.

The CDR3 loop reads CASSLKAGLAGATVDNEQFF. The CDR3 DNA is TGTGCCAGCAGCCTTAAGGCGGGGCTAGCGGGGGCGACGGTCGACAATGAGCAGTTCTTC. The chain joins TRBV7-8 to TRBJ2-1; 10 nucleotides line up with TRBD2. The germline gives CDR1 SGHVS, CDR2 FQNEAQ. The J segment lost 5 bases and the V segment lost 5 bases, leaving 21 bases of the junction unmatched. The length of the CDR3 is 20 residues. The variable domain in full, completed from reference TRBV7-8 and TRBJ2-1, reads GAGVSQSPRYKVAKRGQDVALRCDPISGHVSLFWYQQALGQGPEFLTYFQNEAQLDKSGLPSDRFFAERPEGSVSTLKIQRTQQEDSAVYLCASSLKAGLAGATVDNEQFFGPGTRLTVL.

The V gene is TRBV5-1, the J gene TRBJ1-1; 12 nucleotides align to TRBD1. With V trimmed by 2 bases and J by 5 bases, 7 bases remained unmatched. This CDR3 has 16 residues. CDR1 and CDR2 from the germline V gene are SGHRS and YFSETQ. CDR3 bases: TGCGCCAGCAGCTTCGGGACAGGGGGCTTCAGGACTGAAGCTTTCTTT. This encodes CASSFGTGGFRTEAFF.

The chain combines TRBV5-4 with TRBJ1-6, with 7 bases lining up with TRBD1. V was clipped by 5 bases and J by 8 bases; unmatched bases: 10. This CDR3 contains 15 residues. The germline CDR1 and CDR2 sequences are SGHNT and YYREEE (reference sequence). The CDR3 DNA reads TGTGCCAGCAGTCAGGACAGGTCTGAGCATTCACCCCTCCACTTT. It translates to CASSQDRSEHSPLHF.

V gene TRBV30 combines with J gene TRBJ1-5; no definite D call. Trimming left V 5 bases short and J 4 bases short, with 6 bases between. The CDR3 sequence is 11 residues long. From germline, CDR1 is GTSNPN and CDR2 SVGIG (reference sequence). This CDR3 is CAWGKNQPQHF. In nucleotides, the CDR3 is TGTGCCTGGGGCAAAAATCAGCCCCAGCATTTT.

The chain couples TRBV21-1 to TRBJ1-5. TRBV21-1 is given as a pseudogene. CDR3 length equals 17 residues. The CDR3 sequence: CASSKVGDLAGNQPQHF. CDR3 nucleotides: TGTGCCAGCAGCAAAGTAGGGGACTTAGCAGGCAATCAGCCCCAGCATTTT.

V usage is TRBV29-1 and J usage is TRBJ2-7, with TRBD2 as a possible D gene (5 bases). Per germline, CDR1 SQVTM and CDR2 ANQGSEA. The CDR3 totals 13 residues. Trimming took 4 bases from V and 0 from J, leaving 10 bases between them. The CDR3 here is CSVGTSSSYEQYF. The CDR3 nucleotides read TGCAGCGTTGGGACTTCCAGCTCCTACGAGCAGTACTTC.

This chain connects TRBV14 to TRBJ2-5, with a tentative D call TRBD2 (6 bases). The germline CDR1 and CDR2 sequences are SGHDN and FVKESK. The CDR3 is made up of 15 amino acids. V shed 1 base and J shed 2 bases, with 11 bases lying between them. This chain's CDR3 is CASSQVRDFQETQYF. The CDR3 DNA reads as TGTGCCAGCAGCCAAGTCCGGGACTTTCAAGAGACCCAGTACTTC.

V gene TRBV7-2 combines with J gene TRBJ1-6; no clear D gene. Per germline, CDR1 SGHTA and CDR2 FQGNSA. The CDR3 covers 13 residues. V was cut by 2 bases and J by 5 bases, with 4 bases left in between. CDR3 sequence (DNA): TGTGCCAGCAGCTTAACTAATAATTCACCCCTCCACTTT. Translated: CASSLTNNSPLHF.

The CDR3 DNA is TGTGCCAGCAGCCCGGGACTAGCGGGGGTTCAAGAGACCCAGTACTTC. Protein sequence: CASSPGLAGVQETQYF. The rearrangement links TRBV5-4 to TRBJ2-5; 14 bases match TRBD2. CDR1 and CDR2 from the germline V gene are SGHNT and YYREEE (reference sequence). The CDR3 covers 16 residues. Losses at the gene ends were 4 bases for V and 2 bases for J; bases not matched to a gene: 4. The variable domain in full, with the rest retrieved from reference TRBV5-4 and TRBJ2-5, is ETGVTQSPTHLIKTRGQQVTLRCSSQSGHNTVSWYQQALGQGPQFIFQYYREEENGRGNFPPRFSGLQFPNYSSELNVNALELDDSALYLCASSPGLAGVQETQYFGPGTRLLVL.

This clone was seen a few times. The genes are TRBV4-2 and TRBJ2-7; 15 bases map to TRBD2. With 1 base clipped from V and 2 bases from J, the junction kept 3 bases outside the gene matches. Per the germline V gene, CDR1 is LGHNA and CDR2 is YNFKEQ. This CDR3 is built from 17 residues. The CDR3 loop reads CASSQGTSGGAPYEQYF. Written as DNA, the CDR3 is TGTGCCAGCAGCCAAGGGACTAGCGGGGGGGCCCCCTACGAGCAGTACTTC.

CDR3 protein: CASSMFSNEQFF. In DNA form, the CDR3 reads TGTGCCAGTAGTATGTTTAGCAATGAGCAGTTCTTC. The chain combines TRBV19 with TRBJ2-1; no reliable D call. Trimming took off 3 bases at V and 6 bases at J, with 6 bases between the two ends. This CDR3 spans 12 amino acids. Germline loops: CDR1 LNHDA, CDR2 SQIVND (reference sequence).

A word on this clone: Other nucleotide sequences from this sample produce the same CDR3. J is TRBJ2-7 and V is TRBV5-4; 7 bases are a match to TRBD1. The CDR3 totals 13 residues. V dropped 3 bases and J dropped 4; count of bases not matched to a gene: 4. Per germline, CDR1 SGHNT and CDR2 YYREEE (reference sequence). The CDR3 here is CASSWDRNYEQYF. The DNA for the CDR3 is TGTGCCAGCAGCTGGGACAGAAATTACGAGCAGTACTTC.

This clone was counted once. The chain couples TRBV11-2 to TRBJ1-1; 7 bases fit TRBD1. CDR1 is SGHAT, CDR2 FQNNGV, per germline. The length of the CDR3 is 16 residues. With 9 bases clipped from V and 1 base from J, the junction kept 14 bases outside the gene matches. The chain's CDR3 is CARSPPRGATNTEAFF. In nucleotides, the CDR3 is TGTGCCAGAAGCCCACCCAGGGGGGCGACGAACACTGAAGCTTTCTTT.

The chain carries TRBV5-1 and TRBJ1-2; D ambiguous. CDR3 length: 13 residues. Deletions cut 1 base from V and 2 bases from J, with 6 bases between. In germline, CDR1 is SGHRS, CDR2 YFSETQ. The CDR3 nucleotides read TGCGCCAGCAGCTTGCAGTGGAACTATGGCTACACCTTC. This translates into CASSLQWNYGYTF.

This clone was seen once. The chain is built from TRBV2 and TRBJ1-2; tentative D call: TRBD1 (6 bases). The V end was cut by 3 bases, the J end by 6 bases, with 11 bases between. The length of the CDR3 is 13 residues. The germline V gene encodes CDR1 SNHLY and CDR2 FYNNEI. The CDR3: CASSDGGRNGYTF. The CDR3 region has the DNA TGTGCCAGCAGTGACGGGGGGCGTAATGGCTACACCTTC.

V is TRBV7-9 and J is TRBJ1-5, with unresolved D. This CDR3 spans 19 amino acids. The ends were cut back, 4 bases at V and 4 bases at J, with 26 bases in the middle. The germline V gene has CDR1 SEHNR and CDR2 FQNEAQ (reference sequence). The CDR3 coding sequence is TGTGCCAGCAGCTCCCCGACACGAGTTTCAAATAAAATGAATCAGCCCCAGCATTTT. Translation gives CASSSPTRVSNKMNQPQHF.